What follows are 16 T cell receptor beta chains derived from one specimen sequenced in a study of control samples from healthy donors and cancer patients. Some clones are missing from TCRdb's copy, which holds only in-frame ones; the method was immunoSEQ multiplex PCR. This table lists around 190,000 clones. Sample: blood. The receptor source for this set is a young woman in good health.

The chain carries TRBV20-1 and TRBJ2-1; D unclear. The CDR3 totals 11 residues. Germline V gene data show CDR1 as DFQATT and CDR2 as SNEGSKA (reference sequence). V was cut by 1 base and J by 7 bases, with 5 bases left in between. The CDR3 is CSARGGNEQFF. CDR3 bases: TGCAGTGCTAGAGGCGGAAATGAGCAGTTCTTC.

The CDR3 nucleotides read TGTGCCAGCAGCTTCACTAGCGGGGGCTACGAGCAGTACTTC. The encoded protein is CASSFTSGGYEQYF. The chain joins TRBV3-1 (or the pseudogene TRBV3-2) to TRBJ2-7, with 11 nucleotides matching TRBD2. J lost 3 bases, V lost 5 bases, and 3 bases had no gene match. Looked up from germline, CDR1 is LGHDT and CDR2 is YNNKEL (reference sequence). This CDR3 is 14 amino acids long.

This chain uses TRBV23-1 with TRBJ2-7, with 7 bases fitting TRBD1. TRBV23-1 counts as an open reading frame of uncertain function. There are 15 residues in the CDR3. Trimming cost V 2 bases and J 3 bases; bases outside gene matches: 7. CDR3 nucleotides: TGCGCCAGCAGTCAAGGGGACAGTATATACTACGAGCAGTACTTC. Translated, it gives CASSQGDSIYYEQYF.

CDR3 DNA: TGCAGCGTTGAACTAGCGGGGGGATCCAATGAGCAGTTCTTC. Its protein product is CSVELAGGSNEQFF. The chain links TRBV29-1 to TRBJ2-1; TRBD2 agrees at 11 bases. With V trimmed by 2 bases and J by 6 bases, 3 bases remained unmatched. CDR1 is SQVTM and CDR2 is ANQGSEA in the germline V gene. The CDR3 totals 14 residues.

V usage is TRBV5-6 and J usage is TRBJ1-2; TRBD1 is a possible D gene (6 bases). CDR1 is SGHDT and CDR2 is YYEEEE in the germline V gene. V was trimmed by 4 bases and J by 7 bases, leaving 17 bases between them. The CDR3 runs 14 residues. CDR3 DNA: TGTGCCAGCAGCACAGGGTGGGCGCGGTCTGGCTACACCTTC. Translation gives CASSTGWARSGYTF.

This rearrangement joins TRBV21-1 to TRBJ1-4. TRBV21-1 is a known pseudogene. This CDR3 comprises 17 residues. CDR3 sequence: CASSNIGGGRRPQKLFF. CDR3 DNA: TGTGCCAGCAGCAACATAGGGGGGGGCCGTCGCCCCCAAAAACTGTTTTTT.

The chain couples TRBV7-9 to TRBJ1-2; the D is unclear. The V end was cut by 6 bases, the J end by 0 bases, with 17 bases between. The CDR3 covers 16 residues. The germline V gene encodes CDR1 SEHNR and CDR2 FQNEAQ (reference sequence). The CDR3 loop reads CASSSALPGSNYGYTF. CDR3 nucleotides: TGTGCCAGCAGTTCAGCCCTCCCGGGGTCTAACTATGGCTACACCTTC.

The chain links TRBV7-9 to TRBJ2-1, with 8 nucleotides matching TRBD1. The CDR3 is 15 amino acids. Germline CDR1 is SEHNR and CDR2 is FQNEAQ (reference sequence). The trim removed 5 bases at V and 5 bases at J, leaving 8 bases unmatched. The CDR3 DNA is TGTGCCAGCAGCCATACGGGACAGGCTAACAATGAGCAGTTCTTC. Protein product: CASSHTGQANNEQFF.

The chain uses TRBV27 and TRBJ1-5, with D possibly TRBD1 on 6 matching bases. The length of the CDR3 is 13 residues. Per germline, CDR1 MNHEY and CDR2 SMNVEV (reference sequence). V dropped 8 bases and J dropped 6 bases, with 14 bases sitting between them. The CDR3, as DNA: TGTGCCAGCCAAGTACAGGGTTGTCAGCCCCAGCATTTT. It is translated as CASQVQGCQPQHF.

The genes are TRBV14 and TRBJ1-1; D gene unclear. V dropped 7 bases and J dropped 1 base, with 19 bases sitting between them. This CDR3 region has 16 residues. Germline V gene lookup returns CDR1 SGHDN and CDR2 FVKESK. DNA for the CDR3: TGTGCCAGCACCCGCGGGTATGAGCCACCGAACACTGAAGCTTTCTTT. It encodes CASTRGYEPPNTEAFF.

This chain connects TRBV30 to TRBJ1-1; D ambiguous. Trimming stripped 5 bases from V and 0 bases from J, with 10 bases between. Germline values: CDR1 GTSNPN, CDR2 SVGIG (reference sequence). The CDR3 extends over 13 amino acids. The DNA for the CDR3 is TGTGCCTGGGACTCGGGTGTGAACACTGAAGCTTTCTTT. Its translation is CAWDSGVNTEAFF.

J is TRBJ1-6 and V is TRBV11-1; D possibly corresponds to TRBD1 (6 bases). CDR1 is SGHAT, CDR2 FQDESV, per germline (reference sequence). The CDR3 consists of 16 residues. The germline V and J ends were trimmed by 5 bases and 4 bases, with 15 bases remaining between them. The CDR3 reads CASSDRDITYNSPLHF. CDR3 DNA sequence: TGTGCCAGCAGCGACCGGGACATCACTTATAATTCACCCCTCCACTTT.

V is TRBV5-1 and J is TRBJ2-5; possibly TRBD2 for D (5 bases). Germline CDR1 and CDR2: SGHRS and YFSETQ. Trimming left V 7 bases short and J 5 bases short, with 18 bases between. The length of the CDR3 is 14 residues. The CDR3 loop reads CASALPGTPETQYF. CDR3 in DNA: TGCGCCAGCGCCCTCCCGGGAACCCCGGAGACCCAGTACTTC.

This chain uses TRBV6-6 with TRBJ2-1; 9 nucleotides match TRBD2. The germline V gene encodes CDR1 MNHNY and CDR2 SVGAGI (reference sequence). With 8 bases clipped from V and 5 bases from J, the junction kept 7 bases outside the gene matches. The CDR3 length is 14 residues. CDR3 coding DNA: TGTGCCAGCGCCCCGCGGGGGGGGGACAATGAGCAGTTCTTC. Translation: CASAPRGGDNEQFF.

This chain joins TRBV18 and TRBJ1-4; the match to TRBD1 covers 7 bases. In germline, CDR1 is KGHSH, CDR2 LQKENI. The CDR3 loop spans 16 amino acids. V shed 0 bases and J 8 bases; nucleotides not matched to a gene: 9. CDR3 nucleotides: TGTGCCAGCTCACCACCGGAAACAGGGGTGCGGGAAAAACTGTTTTTT. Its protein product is CASSPPETGVREKLFF.

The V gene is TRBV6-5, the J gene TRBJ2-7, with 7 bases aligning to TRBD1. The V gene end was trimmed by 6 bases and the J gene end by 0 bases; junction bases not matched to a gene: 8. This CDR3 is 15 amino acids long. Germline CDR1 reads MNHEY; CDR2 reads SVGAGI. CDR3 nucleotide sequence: TGTGCCAGCAGCTACAGGGGTCCTAGCTCCTACGAGCAGTACTTC. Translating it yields CASSYRGPSSYEQYF.